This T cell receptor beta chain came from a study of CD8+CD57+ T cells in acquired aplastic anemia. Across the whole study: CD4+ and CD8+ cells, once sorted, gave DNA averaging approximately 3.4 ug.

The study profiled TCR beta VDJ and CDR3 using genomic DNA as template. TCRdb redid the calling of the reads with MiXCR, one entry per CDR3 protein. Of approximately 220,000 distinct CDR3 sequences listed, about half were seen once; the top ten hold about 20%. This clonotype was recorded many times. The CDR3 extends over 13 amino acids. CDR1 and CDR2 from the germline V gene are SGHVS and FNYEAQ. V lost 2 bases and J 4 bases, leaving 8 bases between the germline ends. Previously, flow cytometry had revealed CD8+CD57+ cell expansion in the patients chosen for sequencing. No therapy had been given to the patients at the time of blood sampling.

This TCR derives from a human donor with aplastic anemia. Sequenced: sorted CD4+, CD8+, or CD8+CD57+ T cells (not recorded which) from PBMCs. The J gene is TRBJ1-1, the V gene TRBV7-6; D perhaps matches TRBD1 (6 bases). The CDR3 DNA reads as TGTGCCAGCAGCTTATCCAGGGGCACTGAAGCTTTCTTT. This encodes CASSLSRGTEAFF.